Presented here are 15 T cell receptor beta chains from one specimen sequenced in a study of blood T cell repertoires in COVID-19. Measured with immunoSEQ multiplex PCR; TCRdb has only the in-frame clones, and not every one. The table shows fewer than 350,000 clones, with 75% to 90% occurring only once. Sequencing was done on a sample of PBMCs or T cells enriched from blood (not recorded which). The receptors come from a man aged 60 to 75 who had recovered from COVID-19.

The V and J genes are TRBV4-1 and TRBJ1-3; D is perhaps TRBD1 (6 bases). CDR1 MGHRA and CDR2 YSYEKL come from the germline V gene. Between the trimmed V and J ends, which lost 0 bases and 4 bases, there was a span of 13 bases. This CDR3 contains 16 residues. CDR3: CASSQEGLGAGNTIYF. In nucleotides, the CDR3 is TGCGCCAGCAGCCAAGAGGGGTTGGGGGCCGGAAACACCATATATTTT.

The chain carries TRBV24-1 and TRBJ2-7, with TRBD1 identical over 7 bases. CDR3 length: 15 residues. Trimming removed 3 bases from V and 2 bases from J; junction bases left unmatched: 6. Per the germline V gene, CDR1 is KGHDR and CDR2 is SFDVKD. CDR3 nucleotide sequence: TGTGCCACCAGTGATCCCCGGGACAGACCCTACGAGCAGTACTTC. Protein: CATSDPRDRPYEQYF.

The rearrangement uses TRBV7-2 and TRBJ1-6; a weak D match, TRBD1 (5 bases). CDR3 length: 13 amino acids. Germline CDR1 is SGHTA and CDR2 is FQGNSA. The V gene lost 5 bases and the J gene lost 9 bases, with 11 bases spanning the gap. The CDR3: CASSVGGSSPLHF. The CDR3 DNA sequence: TGTGCCAGCAGCGTGGGGGGGAGTTCACCCCTCCACTTT.

The chain employs TRBV18 and TRBJ1-5; D is uncertain. CDR1 is KGHSH and CDR2 is LQKENI in the germline V gene. The V and J ends lost 0 bases and 7 bases respectively, with 13 bases between them. The CDR3 is made up of 15 amino acids. The DNA for the CDR3 is TGTGCCAGCTCACCACCGGAGGCACCTGGGCAGCCCCAGCATTTT. It codes for CASSPPEAPGQPQHF.

The V gene is TRBV28, the J gene TRBJ1-5, with 7 bases that match TRBD1. The J segment lost 0 bases and the V segment lost 2 bases, leaving 1 base of the junction unmatched. The CDR3 runs to 15 residues. Germline values: CDR1 MDHEN, CDR2 SYDVKM. CDR3 sequence: CASSLDRVSNQPQHF. The CDR3 nucleotides read TGTGCCAGCAGTTTAGACAGGGTTAGCAATCAGCCCCAGCATTTT.

Of note for this clone: Other DNA sequences in this sample translate to the same CDR3. The V gene is TRBV28, the J gene TRBJ2-5, with D perhaps matching TRBD2 (7 bases). The CDR3 length is 14 residues. V lost 4 bases and J 4 bases, leaving 13 bases between the germline ends. Germline loops: CDR1 MDHEN, CDR2 SYDVKM. The CDR3 region has the DNA TGTGCCAGCAGTTCGGGGGGCCCTCGAGAGACCCAGTACTTC. Protein product: CASSSGGPRETQYF.

V gene TRBV19 combines with J gene TRBJ2-7; 12 nucleotides agree with TRBD2. Germline CDR1 is LNHDA and CDR2 is SQIVND (reference sequence). V lost 6 bases and J lost 4; bases outside the gene matches: 4. The CDR3 consists of 14 residues. The CDR3 DNA is TGTGCCAGTAGGGCTAGCGGGAGGGCGTACGAGCAGTACTTC. Translating it yields CASRASGRAYEQYF.

The chain links TRBV7-2 to TRBJ2-7, with D unclear. Germline CDR1 and CDR2: SGHTA and FQGNSA. CDR3 length: 14 amino acids. Between the trimmed V and J ends, which lost 1 base and 5 bases, there was a span of 12 bases. The DNA for the CDR3 is TGTGCCAGCAGCTTAGGAGCCAGGTTCAACGAGCAGTACTTC. Translating it yields CASSLGARFNEQYF. Full variable domain (remainder filled in from reference TRBV7-2 and TRBJ2-7): GAGVSQSPSNKVTEKGKDVELRCDPISGHTALYWYRQSLGQGLEFLIYFQGNSAPDKSGLPSDRFSAERTGGSVSTLTIQRTQQEDSAVYLCASSLGARFNEQYFGPGTRLTVT.

In DNA, the CDR3 is TGTGCCAGCAGTGTCCAAGGACTAGCGGACACCGGGGAGCTGTTTTTT. It yields the protein CASSVQGLADTGELFF. The rearrangement links TRBV6-4 to TRBJ2-2, with 10 bases lining up with TRBD2. The CDR3 spans 16 residues. V shed 4 bases and J 3 bases; nucleotides not matched to a gene: 5. Germline V gives CDR1 MRHNA, CDR2 SNTAGT.

The chain links TRBV27 to TRBJ2-2, with D possibly being TRBD2 (6 bases). V gave up 2 bases and J gave up 2 bases, with 15 bases separating them. The CDR3 loop spans 17 amino acids. CDR1 and CDR2 from the germline V gene are MNHEY and SMNVEV (reference sequence). CDR3 DNA: TGTGCCAGCAGTTTACGTCCGGGACTGGCAAACACCGGGGAGCTGTTTTTT. It specifies CASSLRPGLANTGELFF.

The chain recombines TRBV7-2 with TRBJ2-7; TRBD2 might be the D (6 bases). Trimming removed 1 base at V and 3 bases at J, with 10 bases between. This CDR3 is 14 amino acids long. CDR1 is SGHTA and CDR2 is FQGNSA in the germline V gene. The CDR3 region has the DNA TGTGCCAGCAGCTTAGTCCTCGGGGGCTACGAGCAGTACTTC. It translates to CASSLVLGGYEQYF.

This clone was seen just once. The chain uses TRBV6-5 and TRBJ1-4; 10 bases are a match to TRBD1. The germline V gene encodes CDR1 MNHEY and CDR2 SVGAGI. With V trimmed by 6 bases and J by 7 bases, 8 bases remained unmatched. The CDR3 length is 15 residues. The CDR3 is CASRPPGTGVEKLFF. Here the CDR3 DNA reads TGTGCCAGCAGACCTCCCGGGACAGGGGTTGAAAAACTGTTTTTT.

J is TRBJ2-7 and V is TRBV29-1; D is perhaps TRBD2 (5 bases). Per the germline V gene, CDR1 is SQVTM and CDR2 is ANQGSEA. This CDR3 spans 14 amino acids. The V gene lost 4 bases and the J gene lost 3 bases, with 16 bases spanning the gap. The CDR3 DNA follows: TGCAGCGTTGTGAATGGGGAGTTCCGCTACGAGCAGTACTTC. It codes for CSVVNGEFRYEQYF.

The chain uses TRBV7-9 and TRBJ1-4; a weak D match, TRBD1 (6 bases). V lost 4 bases, J lost 4 bases, and 19 bases lay in between. The germline V gene encodes CDR1 SEHNR and CDR2 FQNEAQ (reference sequence). CDR3 length equals 17 residues. CDR3 DNA sequence: TGTGCCAGCAGCTCCAAGCGCGGTGGGGGCGGTAATGAAAAACTGTTTTTT. Protein product: CASSSKRGGGGNEKLFF.

The V call is TRBV5-6, the J call TRBJ2-5; 7 bases fit TRBD1. Per the germline V gene, CDR1 is SGHDT and CDR2 is YYEEEE. CDR3 length: 14 amino acids. Trimming at V came to 6 bases and at J to 3 bases, leaving 8 bases not matched to a gene. CDR3 DNA sequence: TGTGCCAGCACCATGACCGGGACAGAAGAGACCCAGTACTTC. It codes for CASTMTGTEETQYF.